These T cell receptor beta chains were read from a single sample in a study of blood T cell repertoires in COVID-19. Libraries were prepared by immunoSEQ multiplex PCR; TCRdb keeps only in-frame clonotypes and omits some of them. The sample records about 240,000 clones, around 90% being singletons. The sequencing sample was made of PBMCs or T cells enriched from blood (not recorded which). The receptors shown here come from a woman younger than 45 with acute COVID-19. Both conserved end residues are part of each CDR3. A D gene is named only where the DNA matches it firmly. Size is stated for part of the rows, as once, few or many counts, or as a class when the clone is expanded.

D gene: NA; J gene: TRBJ2-3; clone size: NA; V gene: TRBV6-1; CDR3 protein: CASSEAQFHTDTQYF; CDR3 DNA: TGTGCCAGCAGTGAAGCGCAGTTCCACACAGATACGCAGTATTTT
D gene: TRBD1; J gene: TRBJ1-2; clone size: NA; V gene: TRBV11-3; CDR3 protein: CASSLTGGYGYTF; CDR3 DNA: TGTGCCAGCAGCCTGACAGGGGGCTATGGCTACACCTTC
D gene: TRBD2; J gene: TRBJ2-1; clone size: NA; V gene: TRBV27; CDR3 protein: CASSLLLAGGPNEQFF; CDR3 DNA: TGTGCCAGCAGCCTCCTTCTAGCGGGGGGACCCAATGAGCAGTTCTTC
D gene: NA; J gene: TRBJ1-6; clone size: NA; V gene: TRBV27; CDR3 protein: CASSLFAGDYNSPLHF; CDR3 DNA: TGTGCCAGCAGTTTATTTGCGGGGGATTATAATTCACCCCTCCACTTT
D gene: NA; J gene: TRBJ1-1; clone size: NA; V gene: TRBV6-6; CDR3 protein: CASSYPSEAFF; CDR3 DNA: TGTGCCAGCAGTTACCCATCTGAAGCTTTCTTT
D gene: NA; J gene: TRBJ2-6; clone size: NA; V gene: TRBV7-9; CDR3 protein: CASSLQVHGANVLTF; CDR3 DNA: TGTGCCAGCAGCTTGCAAGTACATGGGGCCAACGTCCTGACTTTC
D gene: NA; J gene: TRBJ1-5; clone size: NA; V gene: TRBV5-1; CDR3 protein: CASSLVPENQPQHF; CDR3 DNA: TGCGCCAGCAGCCTCGTACCTGAGAATCAGCCCCAGCATTTT
D gene: TRBD2; J gene: TRBJ2-4; clone size: NA; V gene: TRBV7-8; CDR3 protein: CASSLARLAGGLAKNIQYF; CDR3 DNA: TGTGCCAGCAGCTTAGCCAGACTAGCGGGGGGCTTAGCCAAAAACATTCAGTACTTC
D gene: TRBD1; J gene: TRBJ1-5; clone size: NA; V gene: TRBV7-2; CDR3 protein: CASSWGQGSSQPQHF; CDR3 DNA: TGTGCCAGCAGCTGGGGACAGGGGTCGAGTCAGCCCCAGCATTTT
D gene: TRBD2; J gene: TRBJ2-7; clone size: NA; V gene: TRBV2; CDR3 protein: CASSDLGGTDNYEQYF; CDR3 DNA: TGTGCCAGCAGTGACTTGGGGGGGACTGACAACTACGAGCAGTACTTC
D gene: NA; J gene: TRBJ1-5; clone size: NA; V gene: TRBV10-3; CDR3 protein: CAISEGPGDQPQHF; CDR3 DNA: TGTGCCATCAGTGAGGGCCCAGGGGATCAGCCCCAGCATTTT
D gene: NA; J gene: TRBJ1-3; clone size: NA; V gene: TRBV12-3/TRBV12-4; CDR3 protein: CASSRGNTIYF; CDR3 DNA: TGTGCCAGCAGCAGGGGAAACACCATATATTTT
D gene: NA; J gene: TRBJ1-1; clone size: NA; V gene: TRBV5-1; CDR3 protein: CASSPTGLTTEAFF; CDR3 DNA: TGCGCCAGCAGCCCCACAGGGCTCACCACTGAAGCTTTCTTT
D gene: NA; J gene: TRBJ1-3; clone size: NA; V gene: TRBV5-6; CDR3 protein: CASSLGGRSGNTIYF; CDR3 DNA: TGTGCCAGCAGCTTGGGGGGGCGGTCTGGAAACACCATATATTTT
D gene: TRBD1; J gene: TRBJ2-2; clone size: NA; V gene: TRBV19; CDR3 protein: CASALTGGNPGELFF; CDR3 DNA: TGTGCCAGTGCCTTAACAGGGGGCAACCCCGGGGAGCTGTTTTTT
D gene: NA; J gene: TRBJ1-2; clone size: NA; V gene: TRBV7-9; CDR3 protein: CASSSTFRGHNYGYTF; CDR3 DNA: TGTGCCAGCAGCTCCACCTTTCGTGGGCATAACTATGGCTACACCTTC
D gene: TRBD1; J gene: TRBJ1-6; clone size: few; V gene: TRBV16; CDR3 protein: CASSQTGQGNNSPLHF; CDR3 DNA: TGTGCCAGCAGCCAAACCGGACAGGGTAACAATTCACCCCTCCACTTT
D gene: NA; J gene: TRBJ1-2; clone size: NA; V gene: TRBV27; CDR3 protein: CASSWGPRTGYTF; CDR3 DNA: TGTGCCAGCAGTTGGGGGCCGAGGACTGGCTACACCTTC
D gene: TRBD1; J gene: TRBJ1-5; clone size: NA; V gene: TRBV11-2; CDR3 protein: CASSWTGANQPQHF; CDR3 DNA: TGTGCCAGCAGCTGGACAGGGGCGAATCAGCCCCAGCATTTT
D gene: TRBD2; J gene: TRBJ2-2; clone size: NA; V gene: TRBV4-1; CDR3 protein: CASSQDLGGGAGTGELFF; CDR3 DNA: TGCGCCAGCAGCCAAGATCTTGGCGGGGGGGCTGGAACCGGGGAGCTGTTTTTT
D gene: NA; J gene: TRBJ2-3; clone size: NA; V gene: TRBV7-2; CDR3 protein: CASSLALQSTDTQYF; CDR3 DNA: TGTGCCAGCAGCTTAGCCCTACAGAGCACAGATACGCAGTATTTT
D gene: TRBD1; J gene: TRBJ1-5; clone size: once; V gene: TRBV6-2/TRBV6-3; CDR3 protein: CASSTRTGLAPQHF; CDR3 DNA: TGTGCCAGCAGTACCAGGACAGGGCTGGCGCCCCAGCATTTT
D gene: TRBD2; J gene: TRBJ2-7; clone size: NA; V gene: TRBV19; CDR3 protein: CASSIPGGEGLEQYF; CDR3 DNA: TGTGCCAGTAGTATCCCCGGCGGGGAGGGTCTCGAGCAGTACTTC
D gene: TRBD2; J gene: TRBJ2-3; clone size: NA; V gene: TRBV5-6; CDR3 protein: CASSLVLAGGITDTQYF; CDR3 DNA: TGTGCCAGCAGCTTGGTACTAGCGGGGGGAATCACAGATACGCAGTATTTT
D gene: TRBD1; J gene: TRBJ2-4; clone size: NA; V gene: TRBV4-3; CDR3 protein: CASSPQTGDSIQYF; CDR3 DNA: TGCGCCAGCAGCCCGCAGACAGGGGATAGCATTCAGTACTTC
D gene: TRBD1; J gene: TRBJ2-1; clone size: NA; V gene: TRBV5-1; CDR3 protein: CASKPLGQAIDEQFF; CDR3 DNA: TGCGCCAGCAAGCCCCTGGGACAGGCAATCGATGAGCAGTTCTTC
D gene: TRBD2; J gene: TRBJ2-1; clone size: few; V gene: TRBV27; CDR3 protein: CASSYGASGGVYLNEQFF; CDR3 DNA: TGTGCCAGCAGTTATGGGGCTAGCGGGGGAGTTTATCTCAATGAGCAGTTCTTC
D gene: NA; J gene: TRBJ2-3; clone size: NA; V gene: TRBV2; CDR3 protein: CASSRSAPSTDTQYF; CDR3 DNA: TGTGCCAGCAGTCGGAGCGCGCCTAGCACAGATACGCAGTATTTT
D gene: NA; J gene: TRBJ1-2; clone size: NA; V gene: TRBV6-5; CDR3 protein: CAGREGWNYGYTF; CDR3 DNA: TGTGCCGGGCGGGAGGGGTGGAACTATGGCTACACCTTC
D gene: TRBD1; J gene: TRBJ2-7; clone size: NA; V gene: TRBV30; CDR3 protein: CAWSVGTGVYEQYF; CDR3 DNA: TGTGCCTGGAGTGTTGGGACAGGGGTTTACGAGCAGTACTTC
D gene: NA; J gene: TRBJ2-3; clone size: NA; V gene: TRBV4-1; CDR3 protein: CASSPWRGPTDTQYF; CDR3 DNA: TGCGCCAGCAGCCCATGGCGGGGGCCCACAGATACGCAGTATTTT
D gene: NA; J gene: TRBJ1-4; clone size: NA; V gene: TRBV30; CDR3 protein: CAWSVPGLTEKLFF; CDR3 DNA: TGTGCCTGGAGTGTACCCGGACTCACTGAAAAACTGTTTTTT
D gene: NA; J gene: TRBJ2-2; clone size: NA; V gene: TRBV6-5; CDR3 protein: CASSRTLANTGELFF; CDR3 DNA: TGTGCCAGCAGTCGGACTCTGGCGAACACCGGGGAGCTGTTTTTT
D gene: TRBD1; J gene: TRBJ1-1; clone size: NA; V gene: TRBV18; CDR3 protein: CASSSTGDNTEAFF; CDR3 DNA: TGTGCCAGCTCATCCACAGGGGACAACACTGAAGCTTTCTTT
D gene: TRBD1; J gene: TRBJ2-6; clone size: NA; V gene: TRBV3-1/TRBV3-2; CDR3 protein: CASSQPRDRVGRDSRANVLTF; CDR3 DNA: TGTGCCAGCAGCCAACCACGGGACAGGGTGGGCCGAGATTCGAGGGCCAACGTCCTGACTTTC
D gene: NA; J gene: TRBJ2-7; clone size: NA; V gene: TRBV11-2; CDR3 protein: CASSFQGPTFTYEQYF; CDR3 DNA: TGTGCCAGCAGCTTTCAGGGGCCGACTTTTACCTACGAGCAGTACTTC
D gene: NA; J gene: TRBJ2-5; clone size: NA; V gene: TRBV10-3; CDR3 protein: CAISPSRRQIQETQYF; CDR3 DNA: TGTGCCATCAGTCCCTCCCGGAGGCAGATCCAAGAGACCCAGTACTTC
D gene: TRBD1; J gene: TRBJ2-1; clone size: NA; V gene: TRBV18; CDR3 protein: CASSPGTGNDEQFF; CDR3 DNA: TGTGCCAGCTCACCGGGGACAGGGAACGATGAGCAGTTCTTC
D gene: NA; J gene: TRBJ1-6; clone size: NA; V gene: TRBV6-2/TRBV6-3; CDR3 protein: CASSYSGQGLHF; CDR3 DNA: TGTGCCAGCAGTTACTCGGGCCAGGGGCTCCACTTT
D gene: TRBD2; J gene: TRBJ2-2; clone size: NA; V gene: TRBV19; CDR3 protein: CASSWGGSGELFF; CDR3 DNA: TGTGCCAGTAGTTGGGGGGGTTCCGGGGAGCTGTTTTTT
D gene: NA; J gene: TRBJ2-4; clone size: NA; V gene: TRBV10-3; CDR3 protein: CAISVNYKDIQYF; CDR3 DNA: TGTGCCATCAGTGTAAACTATAAAGACATTCAGTACTTC
D gene: NA; J gene: TRBJ2-5; clone size: NA; V gene: TRBV6-5; CDR3 protein: CASSYARGWETQYF; CDR3 DNA: TGTGCCAGCAGTTACGCTCGGGGTTGGGAGACCCAGTACTTC
D gene: NA; J gene: TRBJ2-7; clone size: once; V gene: TRBV7-6; CDR3 protein: CASSLEGGGLYEQYF; CDR3 DNA: TGTGCCAGCAGCTTAGAGGGGGGGGGCCTCTACGAGCAGTACTTC
D gene: NA; J gene: TRBJ1-1; clone size: NA; V gene: TRBV6-5; CDR3 protein: CASSYSDSPNTEAFF; CDR3 DNA: TGTGCCAGCAGTTACTCGGACAGCCCGAACACTGAAGCTTTCTTT
D gene: TRBD1; J gene: TRBJ1-6; clone size: NA; V gene: TRBV7-9; CDR3 protein: CASSWTGGLGSPLHF; CDR3 DNA: TGTGCCAGCAGCTGGACAGGGGGCTTGGGTTCACCCCTCCACTTT
D gene: TRBD2; J gene: TRBJ2-5; clone size: NA; V gene: TRBV5-4; CDR3 protein: CASSLFGGGKETQYF; CDR3 DNA: TGTGCCAGCAGCCTCTTCGGGGGGGGGAAGGAGACCCAGTACTTC
D gene: NA; J gene: TRBJ2-7; clone size: NA; V gene: TRBV4-3; CDR3 protein: CASSQGQSRGAYEQYF; CDR3 DNA: TGCGCCAGCAGCCAAGGCCAATCTAGAGGAGCCTACGAGCAGTACTTC
D gene: TRBD2; J gene: TRBJ2-1; clone size: NA; V gene: TRBV7-9; CDR3 protein: CASSLGLSGGIYNEQFF; CDR3 DNA: TGTGCCAGCAGCTTAGGCCTGAGCGGGGGGATCTACAATGAGCAGTTCTTC
D gene: NA; J gene: TRBJ1-2; clone size: NA; V gene: TRBV12-3/TRBV12-4; CDR3 protein: CASSLQGGYGYTF; CDR3 DNA: TGTGCCAGCAGTCTCCAGGGAGGCTATGGCTACACCTTC
D gene: TRBD1; J gene: TRBJ2-6; clone size: NA; V gene: TRBV4-1; CDR3 protein: CASSLRAAGTGNSGANVLTF; CDR3 DNA: TGCGCCAGCAGCCTCCGCGCGGCCGGGACAGGGAACTCTGGGGCCAACGTCCTGACTTTC
D gene: NA; J gene: TRBJ2-3; clone size: NA; V gene: TRBV3-1/TRBV3-2; CDR3 protein: CASSSGLTYTDTQYF; CDR3 DNA: TGTGCCAGCAGCTCAGGGTTAACTTACACAGATACGCAGTATTTT
D gene: NA; J gene: TRBJ1-5; clone size: NA; V gene: TRBV6-2/TRBV6-3; CDR3 protein: CASSYNYRDQPQHF; CDR3 DNA: TGTGCCAGCAGTTACAACTACAGGGATCAGCCCCAGCATTTT
D gene: NA; J gene: TRBJ2-5; clone size: NA; V gene: TRBV7-2; CDR3 protein: CASSLALRETQYF; CDR3 DNA: TGTGCCAGCAGCTTAGCGTTGCGTGAGACCCAGTACTTC